Here is one TCR beta chain with its context. CDR3 length equals 16 residues. Looked up from germline, CDR1 is MNHEY and CDR2 is SVGEGT. The trim removed 5 bases at V and 4 bases at J, leaving 13 bases unmatched. The data stem from a study of Ad26.COV2.S vaccination and SARS-CoV-2 variants. As to treatment: over 15 received Ad26.COV2.S at low or high dose, single or two shots; five or six received placebo; per-sample allocation not given. Samples analyzed were those drawn on day 63 after the first vaccine or placebo injection. The table came from immunoSEQ multiplex PCR; TCRdb's copy has only in-frame clones and leaves some out. The table has about 420,000 clones, 70% to 90% seen once.

This sequence joins TRBV6-2 or TRBV6-3 and TRBJ2-5, with 7 bases fitting TRBD1. Specimen: peripheral blood, collected in a trial of Ad26.COV2.S vaccine versus placebo. The clonotype comes from a person aged 18-65 years who received the Ad26.COV2.S COVID-19 vaccine or a placebo. The CDR3 DNA sequence: TGTGCCAGCAGTACCCCCGTGGACAGGTTGGCAGAGACCCAGTACTTC. Its protein is CASSTPVDRLAETQYF.